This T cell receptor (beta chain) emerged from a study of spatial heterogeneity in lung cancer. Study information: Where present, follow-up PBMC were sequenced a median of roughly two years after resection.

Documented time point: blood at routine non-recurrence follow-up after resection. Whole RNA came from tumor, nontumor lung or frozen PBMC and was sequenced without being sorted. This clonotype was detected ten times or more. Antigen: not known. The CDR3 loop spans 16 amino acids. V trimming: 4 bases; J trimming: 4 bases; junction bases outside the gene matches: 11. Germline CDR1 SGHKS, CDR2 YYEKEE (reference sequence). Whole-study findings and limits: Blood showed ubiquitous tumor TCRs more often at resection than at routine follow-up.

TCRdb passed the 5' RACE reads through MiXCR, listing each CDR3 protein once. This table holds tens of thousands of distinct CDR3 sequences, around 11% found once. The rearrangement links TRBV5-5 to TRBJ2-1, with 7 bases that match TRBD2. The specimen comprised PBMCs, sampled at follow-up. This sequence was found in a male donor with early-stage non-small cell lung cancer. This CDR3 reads CASSLYTSATYNEQFF. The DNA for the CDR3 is TGTGCCAGCAGCCTATATACTAGCGCCACGTACAATGAGCAGTTCTTC.